This T cell receptor beta chain was retrieved from a study of T cells expressing NK-cell markers. At the level of the study: The authors sequenced eight donors, of whom seven were HCMV-seropositive and one was seronegative.

Points on this clonotype: Its antigen is as yet unknown.

The CDR3 has 15 amino acids. Findings and caveats of the study: Whether expanded NKG2C-expressing T cell clones recognize HCMV is unknown.

Template switching by 5'RACE with UMIs generated the TCR beta cDNA. TCRdb reprocessed the 5' RACE reads, with one entry per CDR3 protein and no DNA. The table lists about 460,000 distinct CDR3 sequences. The source of this sequence is a woman aged 50 to 60 in good health. The chain combines TRBV12-3 or TRBV12-4 with TRBJ2-1; absent DNA, TCRdb's TRBD2 call cannot be checked. The specimen sequenced was blood T cells: a sorted CD56 or NKG2C T cell subset, CD4+ or CD8+ T cells, or bulk PBMC T cells (not recorded which). The CDR3 spells CASSPGLAGVDEQFF.